What follows describes a single T cell receptor beta chain. Antigen unknown. The CDR3 contains 14 residues. V shed 1 base and J 6 bases; nucleotides not matched to a gene: 7. Germline V gene lookup returns CDR1 SGHDT and CDR2 YYEEEE. This sample was taken from a study of cytomegalovirus exposure and HLA in healthy donors. Study-level results: Testing in vitro showed three CMV-associated chains specific for CMV antigens. Researchers catalogued about 150 TCR beta chains as cytomegalovirus-associated. It was taken for granted in presence/absence analyses that sequencing depth across donors was roughly uniform. Later analysis showed TCR association rates varying by HLA locus, highest for DRB1 and lowest for HLA-C.

Use of 60 Vbeta and 13 Jbeta primers characterized the PCR. Profiled with immunoSEQ multiplex PCR; TCRdb holds only in-frame clones, not every one. Of more than 65,000 clones listed, about two thirds are singletons. The origin of this receptor is a woman aged 45 to 65 in good health and CMV-seropositive. The chain combines TRBV5-6 with TRBJ2-7, with 7 bases aligning to TRBD1. What was sequenced was PBMCs. For the CDR3, the DNA is TGTGCCAGCAGCTTGCTAACAGGGGTTTCCGAGCAGTACTTC. Amino acids: CASSLLTGVSEQYF.